A single TCR beta chain is shown here with its context. The antigen remains undetermined. The sample originates from a study of stem cell transplantation in POMP-related autoinflammatory disease. At the level of the study: Defective thymoproteasomes were hypothesized to impair CD8+ T-cell positive selection.

Study-wide results and limits: PRAID patients trended toward lower TRB diversity and higher clonality in all analyzed T-cell subsets.

There are 15 residues in the CDR3. V lost 6 bases, J lost 4 bases, and 7 bases stayed unmatched. Germline CDR1 reads KGHSH; CDR2 reads LQKENI. Libraries were prepared by immunoSEQ multiplex PCR; TCRdb keeps only in-frame clonotypes and omits some of them. In the table there are tens of thousands of clones, around 90% of which are singletons. This specimen consisted of CD4+ T cells from PBMCs, obtained after stem cell transplantation. The chain joins TRBV18 to TRBJ2-1; TRBD1 aligns across 9 bases. This receptor was taken from a human patient with POMP-related autoinflammation and immune dysregulation (PRAID). Some T cells may be supplied by the graft donor. CDR3 protein: CASSQPGTGYNEQFF. CDR3 coding DNA: TGTGCCAGCTCCCAACCCGGGACAGGGTACAATGAGCAGTTCTTC. Drawing the rest from reference TRBV18 and TRBJ2-1, the complete variable domain is NAGVMQNPRHLVRRRGQEARLRCSPMKGHSHVYWYRQLPEEGLKFMVYLQKENIIDESGMPKERFSAEFPKEGPSILRIQQVVRGDSAAYFCASSQPGTGYNEQFFGPGTRLTVL.